This T cell receptor beta chain originates from a study of T cell responses to AZD1222 COVID-19 vaccine (TCRdb year 2021). Describing the broader study: AZD1222 recipients whose second dose came at about 4 weeks and those whose second dose came at about 12 weeks were combined into one group, since spike-specific TCR depth and breadth did not differ between the two schedules. TCR sequencing covered approximately 230 trial participants: about 210 given two doses of AZD1222 and about 26 given two doses of MenACWY control vaccine. Trial participants were enrolled by age into 18-55, 56-69 and 70-plus year subgroups, with 148, 28 and 57 TCR-sequenced participants respectively.

A word on this clone: This clone's antigen is unknown. No per-base quality is available; no much larger clone lies one base away.

The CDR3 regions of human TCRbeta chains were analyzed by immunosequencing. From the authors' description of their analysis: Repertoire TCRs were matched against a reference library of SARS-CoV-2-specific TCRs generated with the MIRA antigen-specificity platform. Breadth was defined as the fraction of unique TCRs that were SARS-CoV-2-associated, and depth was defined as the fraction of total T cells that were SARS-CoV-2-associated. Using the MIRA data, every spike-specific TCR was mapped to the spike region that the TCR reacted to and assigned to either a CD4 or a CD8 class. Log10-transformed breadth and depth values were compared by one-way ANOVA with Sidak's multiple comparisons tests. TCRdb holds this immuneACCESS table with in-frame rearrangements only. Some clones are missing; in checked studies, unresolved V genes explain under half, and the rest has no known cause. Clone size and V and J calls were adopted from that table, with D and trimming inferred from the DNA. The table for this sample lists roughly 100,000 clones; about 92% of them were counted only once. The top ten constitute around 4.8% of the sample.

Taken with the paper, the label for time point translates to: baseline before first vaccination. Vaccinee samples were obtained from the UK trials COV001 and COV002, which included a single-blind randomized controlled phase 2/3 trial of AZD1222 (ChAdOx1 nCoV-19) in healthy adults. Trial participant PBMC samples were collected at day 0 and day 28 after the second dose for TCRbeta chain sequencing. The CDR3 contains 14 residues, cysteine and phenylalanine counted. The CDR3 DNA has 42 bases and is translated from base 1. The CDR1 and CDR2 encoded by the germline V gene are SGHTA and FQGNSA. Trimming at the junction amounts to 1 base on V and 8 bases on J, and the germline ends lie 11 bases apart. Study-wide findings and limitations: The 56-69-year group was small, and its depth increase did not reach significance, likely because of low power. Reportedly, almost half of the unique spike-specific TCRs recognized epitopes lying outside the regions that are mutated in the B.1.351 and B.1.1.7 variants. Because no samples from the day 14 peak response were available, repertoires could be characterized only after the peak T cell response. Only five to seven AZD1222 recipients were SARS-CoV-2 seropositive at baseline, limiting conclusions about previously exposed vaccinees. After two AZD1222 doses, spike-specific TCR breadth and depth were significantly higher than at day 0 and than in MenACWY recipients. Participants were mostly white British and included more females than males, and it was suggested by the authors that clonal diversity may have been underestimated. The vaccine-associated CD4 TCRs covered the entire spike protein, and the dominant responses fell in regions 160-218 and 743-854.

The starting material was peripheral blood, obtained on day 0 of AZD1222 vaccination. This TCR derives from an adult in good health. The V and J genes are TRBV7-2 and TRBJ2-2; the D gene is unclear. CDR3 protein: CASSLGGRVGELFF. The DNA sequence is TGTGCCAGCAGCTTAGGCGGCAGAGTGGGGGAGCTGTTTTTT.